This TCR beta chain was sequenced for a study of T cells in Graves' hyperthyroidism and ophthalmopathy. Patients aged 18 to 65 had newly diagnosed hyperthyroidism of under 2 months' duration. Amplified TCR beta CDR3 regions came from RNA transcripts. HTBI primers were the set used in a first-round RT-PCR of the TCR CDR3. TCRdb re-called the multiplex PCR reads through MiXCR, storing one row per CDR3 protein. The sample records over 90,000 distinct CDR3 sequences, 45% to 50% being singletons. The CDR3 is 15 residues long. CDR1 and CDR2 (germline): SGHTA, FQGNSA. The V end was cut by 9 bases, the J end by 4 bases, with 22 bases between.

The sequenced sample consisted of blood. The TCR comes from a man aged 40-50 years with Graves' hyperthyroidism. V is TRBV7-2 and J is TRBJ2-7, with D perhaps matching TRBD1 (5 bases). CDR3: CASSGRGRADYEQYF. The CDR3 DNA reads TGTGCCAGTAGTGGAAGGGGTAGGGCCGATTACGAGCAGTACTTC. The full variable domain, with the rest looked up from reference TRBV7-2 and TRBJ2-7, is GAGVSQSPSNKVTEKGKDVELRCDPISGHTALYWYRQSLGQGLEFLIYFQGNSAPDKSGLPSDRFSAERTGGSVSTLTIQRTQQEDSAVYLCASSGRGRADYEQYFGPGTRLTVT.